The present TCR beta chain was sequenced within a study of blood T cell repertoires in COVID-19 (dated by TCRdb to between 2020 and 2021). Study-wide context: Samples from collaborators originated in the United States, Italy and Spain and spanned both the acute and convalescent phases of COVID-19. The material from the prospective study consisted of cDNA or gDNA derived from T cells, B-cell-depleted T cells, or PBMCs. Deeply sampled blood TCRbeta repertoires from subjects exposed to, actively infected with, or recovered from COVID-19 were included in the dataset. The repertoires were made available in a free public database intended to serve as a resource for research on the immune response to SARS-CoV-2. The samples were drawn from two sources: the first 160 participants of the ongoing ImmuneRACE study, and over 950 subjects contributed by 6 global collaborators. The sample metadata nearly always contained a de-identified subject ID, COVID-19 status, age in years and sex. HLA class I and class II types, where available, came from metadata supplied by the sample provider rather than from assay-based typing.

The paper as a whole reports these results and caveats: Clinical and demographic metadata were provided uncurated, with the amount varying by source and participant.

TCRbeta CDR3 regions were amplified from genomic DNA by means of the immunoSEQ Assay, a bias-controlled multiplex PCR. The study's own analysis went as follows. Nucleated cell counts per sample were estimated from amplification of reference gene primers within the assay. To quantify the absolute abundance of each unique TCRbeta CDR3 rearrangement, sequence reads were collapsed and filtered. For each sample, productive Simpson clonality was calculated as the square root of Simpson's diversity index over productive rearrangements. TCRdb took over this immuneACCESS table, retaining in-frame rearrangements with V and J assigned. Such tables are incomplete; in checked studies, under half of the missing clones stem from an unresolved V gene, and the remainder is unexplained. That table is the source of V, J and clone size, and D and trimming were worked out from the DNA. Counted in this sample were 150,000 to 200,000 clones; 65% to 85% of them appeared once. Of the sample, approximately 13% is held by the ten largest clones.

In the prospective study, participants were about 18 to 95 years old, resided in fewer than 25 geographic areas of the United States, and were enrolled through a virtual design. Cohort assignment in the prospective study relied on participant-reported clinical history from a screening survey and a study questionnaire. Recovered participants in ImmuneRACE Cohort 3 were defined by two consecutive negative NP/OP PCR tests, clearance by a healthcare professional, or resolution of symptoms. In the prospective study, whole blood, serum and a nasopharyngeal or oropharyngeal swab were collected from each participant by mobile phlebotomists. Participants in the prospective study had the option to provide additional blood draws and questionnaires over a roughly two-month period. Prospective study blood samples were shipped either frozen or at room temperature before DNA extraction. About this clone itself: Its antigen target is currently unknown. Per-base quality was not reported, and no clone a single base away is much larger than it.

The germline V gene supplies CDR1 MDHEN and CDR2 SYDVKM. The CDR3 holds 15 amino acids from the cysteine to the phenylalanine. Only the CDR3 DNA is retained, 45 bases long and in frame from the first base. V has 4 bases trimmed and J has 1 base trimmed; junction bases matching no gene number 6. The clonotype was recovered from an older woman who had recovered from COVID-19. Material: PBMCs or T cells enriched from blood (not recorded which). The chain is encoded by TRBV28 joined to TRBJ1-1; TRBD1 fits 7 bases in the junction. The CDR3 loop reads CASSSIGGGNTEAFF. The nucleotides are TGTGCCAGCAGTTCCATAGGGGGCGGGAACACTGAAGCTTTCTTT.